The clone carrying this T cell receptor (beta chain) was detected many times. The source of the sample is a study of patients and donors after allogeneic stem cell transplantation. The trim removed 0 bases at V and 2 bases at J, leaving 9 bases unmatched. The CDR3 sequence is 16 residues long. Germline V CDR1 and CDR2: SQVTM, ANQGSEA. Via MiXCR, TCRdb re-called the RT-PCR reads, giving one row per CDR3 protein. The sample carries tens of thousands of distinct CDR3 sequences, less than 15% recorded once. Specimen: blood, either unsorted or a sorted T cell fraction (not recorded which). This TCR derives from a human donor who was either an allogeneic HSCT recipient or a stem cell or donor lymphocyte infusion donor (not recorded which). It is not recorded whose cells these are; they may come from a transplant donor. The V and J genes are TRBV29-1 and TRBJ2-7, with 8 bases that match TRBD1. CDR3 nucleotides: TGCAGCGTTGAAGAAAGGACAGGGAGGCGTCCCTACGAGCAGTACTTC. Translating gives CSVEERTGRRPYEQYF.